This T cell receptor beta chain was identified during a study of T cell repertoires in cytomegalovirus infection. Study-wide background: Alongside well-studied HLA-B-restricted CMV epitopes, recently identified HLA-C-restricted CMV epitopes were also used. Both CMV infection and a matching HLA type were indicated by public TCR beta signatures. General study results and limits: The ex vivo response showed dominance by HLA-C-restricted CMV-specific TCR beta clonotypes. Using cumulative public TCR beta family frequency, the authors identified those who carried CMV together with the relevant HLA.

This clonotype has just a few counts. What it binds is unknown. Using its own MiXCR run on the reads, TCRdb lists one record per CDR3 protein. The sample holds under 95,000 distinct CDR3 sequences; about half are singletons and the top ten take roughly 93%. From germline, CDR1 is LGHNA and CDR2 YNFKEQ. J was trimmed by 4 bases and V by 5 bases; bases with no gene match: 11. The CDR3 contains 16 residues. The chain has TRBV4-2 and TRBJ1-2, with 9 bases identical to TRBD1. The TCR sequence derives from a human donor in good health (CMV status not recorded). Some clones in this sample may be carry-over from other donors' samples. The source was CD8+ T cells from cultured PBMCs, collected from culture after CMV antigen stimulation. CDR3 in amino acids: CASSAGTGFSIYGYTF. Here the CDR3 DNA reads TGTGCCAGCAGCGCCGGGACAGGGTTTTCCATCTATGGCTACACCTTC.